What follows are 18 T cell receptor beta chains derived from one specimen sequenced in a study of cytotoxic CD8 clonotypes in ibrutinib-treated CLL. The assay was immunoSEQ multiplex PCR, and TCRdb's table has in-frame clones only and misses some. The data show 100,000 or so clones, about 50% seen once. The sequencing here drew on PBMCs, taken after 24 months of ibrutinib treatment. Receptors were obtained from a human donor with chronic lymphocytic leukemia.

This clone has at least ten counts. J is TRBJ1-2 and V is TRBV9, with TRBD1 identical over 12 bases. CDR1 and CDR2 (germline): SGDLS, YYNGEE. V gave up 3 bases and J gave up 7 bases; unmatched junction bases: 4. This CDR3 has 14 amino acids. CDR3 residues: CASSGGTGGLGYTF. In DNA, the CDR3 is TGTGCCAGCAGCGGAGGGACAGGGGGCCTTGGCTACACCTTC.

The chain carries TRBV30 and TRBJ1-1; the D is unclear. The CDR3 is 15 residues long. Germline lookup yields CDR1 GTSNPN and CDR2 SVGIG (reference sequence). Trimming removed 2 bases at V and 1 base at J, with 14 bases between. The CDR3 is CAWSPLGSKNTEAFF. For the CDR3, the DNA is TGTGCCTGGAGTCCCCTTGGCAGTAAGAACACTGAAGCTTTCTTT.

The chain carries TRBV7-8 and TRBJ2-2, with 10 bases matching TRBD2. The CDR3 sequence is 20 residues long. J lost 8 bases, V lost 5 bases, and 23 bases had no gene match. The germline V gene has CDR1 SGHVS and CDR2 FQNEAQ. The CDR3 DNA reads TGTGCCAGCAGCCTTCGGTTTAGCGGGGGGACCAGGTTCAATGAAGGGGAGCTGTTTTTT. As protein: CASSLRFSGGTRFNEGELFF.

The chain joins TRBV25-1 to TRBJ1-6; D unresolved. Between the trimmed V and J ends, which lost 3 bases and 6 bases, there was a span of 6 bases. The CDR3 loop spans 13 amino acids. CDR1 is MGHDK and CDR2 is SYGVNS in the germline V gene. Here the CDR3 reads CASSETANSPLHF. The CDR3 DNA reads TGTGCCAGCAGTGAGACTGCTAATTCACCCCTCCACTTT. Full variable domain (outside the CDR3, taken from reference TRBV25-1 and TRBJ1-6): EADIYQTPRYLVIGTGKKITLECSQTMGHDKMYWYQQDPGMELHLIHYSYGVNSTEKGDLSSESTVSRIRTEHFPLTLESARPSHTSQYLCASSETANSPLHFGNGTRLTVT.

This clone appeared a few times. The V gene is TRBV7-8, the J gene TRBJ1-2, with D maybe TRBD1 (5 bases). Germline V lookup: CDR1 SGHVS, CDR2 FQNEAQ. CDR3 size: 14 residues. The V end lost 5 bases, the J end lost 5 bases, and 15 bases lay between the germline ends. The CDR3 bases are TGTGCCAGCAGCCCGTCGACAGCTCCTTATGGCTACACCTTC. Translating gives CASSPSTAPYGYTF. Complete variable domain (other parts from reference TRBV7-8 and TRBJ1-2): GAGVSQSPRYKVAKRGQDVALRCDPISGHVSLFWYQQALGQGPEFLTYFQNEAQLDKSGLPSDRFFAERPEGSVSTLKIQRTQQEDSAVYLCASSPSTAPYGYTFGSGTRLTVV.

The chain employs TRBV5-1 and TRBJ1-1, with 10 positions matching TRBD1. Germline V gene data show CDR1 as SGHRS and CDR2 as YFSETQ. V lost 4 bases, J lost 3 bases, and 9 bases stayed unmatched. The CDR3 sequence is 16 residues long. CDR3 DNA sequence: TGCGCCAGCAGCACCGGGACAGGGGTGGGGCACACTGAAGCTTTCTTT. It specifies CASSTGTGVGHTEAFF.

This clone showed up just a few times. CDR3 in amino acids: CASSEVRGFETQYF. DNA of the CDR3: TGTGCCAGCAGTGAAGTCAGGGGGTTCGAGACCCAGTACTTC. V usage is TRBV2 and J usage is TRBJ2-5, with 7 bases identical to TRBD1. Trimming removed 1 base from V and 5 bases from J; junction bases left unmatched: 4. The CDR3 has 14 residues. Per the germline V gene, CDR1 is SNHLY and CDR2 is FYNNEI.

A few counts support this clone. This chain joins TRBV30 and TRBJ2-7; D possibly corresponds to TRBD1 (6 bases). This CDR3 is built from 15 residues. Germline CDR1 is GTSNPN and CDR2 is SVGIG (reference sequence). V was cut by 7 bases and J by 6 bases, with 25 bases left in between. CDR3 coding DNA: TGTGCCTTAATACCCCTACAGGGACGAGGGGGCGAGCAGTACTTC. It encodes CALIPLQGRGGEQYF.

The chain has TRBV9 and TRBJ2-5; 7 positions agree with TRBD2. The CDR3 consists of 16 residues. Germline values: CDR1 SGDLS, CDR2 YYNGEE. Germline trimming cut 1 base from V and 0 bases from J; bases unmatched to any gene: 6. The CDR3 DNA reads TGTGCCAGCAGCGTATTCAGGGCGGGGGACCAAGAGACCCAGTACTTC. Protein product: CASSVFRAGDQETQYF.

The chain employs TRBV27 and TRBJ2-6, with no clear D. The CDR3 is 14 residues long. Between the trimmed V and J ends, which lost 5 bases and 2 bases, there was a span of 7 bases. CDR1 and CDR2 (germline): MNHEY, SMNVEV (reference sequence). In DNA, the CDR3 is TGTGCCAGCAGTCGGATCCCTGGGGCCAACGTCCTGACTTTC. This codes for CASSRIPGANVLTF. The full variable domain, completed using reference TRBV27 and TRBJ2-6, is EAQVTQNPRYLITVTGKKLTVTCSQNMNHEYMSWYRQDPGLGLRQIYYSMNVEVTDKGDVPEGYKVSRKEKRNFPLILESPSPNQTSLYFCASSRIPGANVLTFGAGSRLTVL.

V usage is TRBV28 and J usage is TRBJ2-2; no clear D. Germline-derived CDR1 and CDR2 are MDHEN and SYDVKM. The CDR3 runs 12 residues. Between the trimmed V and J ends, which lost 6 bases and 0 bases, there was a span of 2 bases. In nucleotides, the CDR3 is TGTGCCAGCAGAGCGAACACCGGGGAGCTGTTTTTT. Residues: CASRANTGELFF.

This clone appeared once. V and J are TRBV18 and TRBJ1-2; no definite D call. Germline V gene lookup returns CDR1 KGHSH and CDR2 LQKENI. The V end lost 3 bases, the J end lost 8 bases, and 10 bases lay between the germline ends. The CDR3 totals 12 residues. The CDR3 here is CASSPDSGGYTF. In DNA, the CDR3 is TGTGCCAGCTCACCGGATTCCGGGGGCTACACCTTC.

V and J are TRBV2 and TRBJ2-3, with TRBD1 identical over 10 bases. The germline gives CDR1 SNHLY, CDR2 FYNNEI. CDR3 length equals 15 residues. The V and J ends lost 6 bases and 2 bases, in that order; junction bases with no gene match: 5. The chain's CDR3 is CASRRTGGLTDTQYF. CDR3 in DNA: TGTGCCAGCAGACGGACAGGGGGGCTCACAGATACGCAGTATTTT. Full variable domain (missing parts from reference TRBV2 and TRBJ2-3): EPEVTQTPSHQVTQMGQEVILRCVPISNHLYFYWYRQILGQKVEFLVSFYNNEISEKSEIFDDQFSVERPDGSNFTLKIRSTKLEDSAMYFCASRRTGGLTDTQYFGPGTRLTVL.

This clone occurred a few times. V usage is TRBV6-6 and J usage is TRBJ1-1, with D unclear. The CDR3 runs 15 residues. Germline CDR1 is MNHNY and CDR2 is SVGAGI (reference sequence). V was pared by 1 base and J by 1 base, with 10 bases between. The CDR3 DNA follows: TGTGCCAGCAGTTACTTAGGAATACAGAACACTGAAGCTTTCTTT. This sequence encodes CASSYLGIQNTEAFF.

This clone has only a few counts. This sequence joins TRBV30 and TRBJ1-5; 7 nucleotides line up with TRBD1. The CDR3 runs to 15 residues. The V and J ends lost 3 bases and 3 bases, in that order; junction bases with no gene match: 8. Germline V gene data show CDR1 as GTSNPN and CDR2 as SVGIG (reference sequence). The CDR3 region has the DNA TGTGCCTGGAGCCCCCGACAGGGAATCAATCAGCCCCAGCATTTT. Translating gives CAWSPRQGINQPQHF.

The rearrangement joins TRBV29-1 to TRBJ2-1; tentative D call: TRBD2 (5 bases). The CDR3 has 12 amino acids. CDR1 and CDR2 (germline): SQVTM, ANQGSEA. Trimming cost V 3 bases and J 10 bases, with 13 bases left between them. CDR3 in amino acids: CSVDKRRGEQFF. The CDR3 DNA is TGCAGCGTTGATAAGCGGCGTGGCGAGCAGTTCTTC.

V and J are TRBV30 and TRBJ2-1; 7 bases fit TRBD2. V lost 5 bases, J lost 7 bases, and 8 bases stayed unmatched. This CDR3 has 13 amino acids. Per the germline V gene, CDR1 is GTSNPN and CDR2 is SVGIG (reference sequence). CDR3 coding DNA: TGTGCCTGGCTCTGGGGGGGTAATAATGAGCAGTTCTTC. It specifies CAWLWGGNNEQFF.

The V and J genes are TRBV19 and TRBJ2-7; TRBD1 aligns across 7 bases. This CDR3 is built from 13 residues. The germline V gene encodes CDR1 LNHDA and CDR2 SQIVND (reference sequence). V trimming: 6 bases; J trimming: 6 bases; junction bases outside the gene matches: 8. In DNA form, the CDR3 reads TGTGCCAGTAGCTACCGTACAGGGGCCGAGCAGTACTTC. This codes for CASSYRTGAEQYF.